The TCR beta chain described here comes from a study of CD8 T cells in Susac syndrome. The overall study: Patients with Susac syndrome were, at the time of blood collection, therapy-naive, maintained on corticosteroids, or maintained on intravenous immunoglobulin alone.

After removal of 7 bases from V and 7 bases from J, the junction contained 12 bases not matched to a gene. CDR1 and CDR2 from the germline V gene are SGHAT and FQNNGV. The CDR3 length is 15 residues. TEMRA cells were enriched by FACS, and CD4+ and CD8+ T cells were negatively isolated. Reverse transcription used about 0.45 to 1 ug RNA and random hexamers. It was immunoSEQ multiplex PCR that amplified TCR beta CDR3 across 54 Vbeta and 13 Jbeta. One entry per CDR3 protein, called by TCRdb with MiXCR from the immunoSEQ multiplex PCR reads. The sample holds 200,000 or so distinct CDR3 sequences, roughly 95% seen once.

The chain joins TRBV11-2 to TRBJ2-1, with 8 bases lining up with TRBD2. Material: CD4+ T cells from PBMCs. This TCR derives from a human donor with Susac syndrome. The CDR3 region has the DNA TGTGCCAGCAACCCGGGTCGGGGGGGCATAAATGAGCAGTTCTTC. Protein product: CASNPGRGGINEQFF.